These T cell receptor beta chains were read from a single sample in a study of T cells expressing NK-cell markers. TCRdb reprocessed the 5' RACE reads and reports one entry per CDR3 protein, with no DNA. The listing contains hundreds of thousands of distinct CDR3 sequences. The sequencing input was blood T cells: a sorted CD56 or NKG2C T cell subset, CD4+ or CD8+ T cells, or bulk PBMC T cells (not recorded which). These receptors all come from a man younger than 35 in good health. Each CDR3 is given with its conserved first and last residue.

V gene	J gene	CDR3 protein
TRBV29-1	TRBJ2-7	CSVEPADSYEQYF
TRBV15	TRBJ2-1	CATSRVRDEQFF
TRBV4-3	TRBJ1-5	CASRKTANSNQPQHF
TRBV7-8	TRBJ2-3	CASTASPTTADTQYF
TRBV5-1	TRBJ1-1	CASSLEGRNLMQAFF
TRBV3-1	TRBJ1-1	CASSQGMGRRLNTEAFF
TRBV19	TRBJ1-5	CASSVGQLNQPQHF
TRBV24-1	TRBJ1-2	CATSDGNIYGYTF
TRBV6-2/TRBV6-3	TRBJ1-5	CASSYSLVQDSNQPQHF
TRBV6-5	TRBJ2-2	CASSYAGTSGVLAGELFF
TRBV24-1	TRBJ2-2	CATSDLTTGTGRTGELFF
TRBV5-1	TRBJ2-4	CASSPGLAGLKNIQYF
TRBV7-2	TRBJ1-1	CASTLTANTEAFF
TRBV7-9	TRBJ2-1	CASSLRDPNNEQFF
TRBV5-1	TRBJ2-3	CASSLAVARSTDTQYF
TRBV5-1	TRBJ2-7	CASSLVGLGEQYF
TRBV10-3	TRBJ1-6	CANGDGEASPLHF
TRBV15	TRBJ1-2	CATSRVPKDLQGNYGYTF
TRBV29-1	TRBJ1-4	CSVDTGGGEKLFF
TRBV6-1	TRBJ2-2	CASSPDGWNTGELFF
TRBV6-6	TRBJ2-5	CATSRTRQETQYF
TRBV20-1	TRBJ2-3	CSASVGPGDTDTQYF
TRBV19	TRBJ2-3	CASTRTAGWDTQYF
TRBV29-1	TRBJ2-7	CSVASPRVEGMAYEQYF
TRBV12-3/TRBV12-4	TRBJ1-6	CASNLFGGNSPLHF
TRBV20-1	TRBJ2-1	CSASAGVYNEQFF
TRBV7-2	TRBJ2-3	CASSLGWASTDTQYF
TRBV5-1	TRBJ1-4	CASRVETTNEKLFF
TRBV6-5	TRBJ2-3	CATTPGLAGGRDTQYF
TRBV20-1	TRBJ2-1	CSARDPSGTWGEQFF
TRBV11-2	TRBJ2-3	CASSLEWGASQYF
TRBV20-1	TRBJ2-7	CSARGDSEQYF
TRBV6-2/TRBV6-3	TRBJ2-5	CASSYSFGSLADQETQYF
TRBV6-2/TRBV6-3	TRBJ2-7	CASNRPAGEPSYEQYF
TRBV5-8	TRBJ1-4	CASSLFGRADEKLFF
TRBV5-1	TRBJ2-7	CASSPTPRHEQYF
TRBV20-1	TRBJ2-3	CSARSPDLSPTDTQYF
TRBV12-3/TRBV12-4	TRBJ2-1	CASTPGLAFNEQFF
TRBV28	TRBJ1-5	CASSSHTGQGGNQPQHF
TRBV5-1	TRBJ1-1	CASSLGSVGRIEAFF
TRBV5-1	TRBJ2-1	CASSFPRGQGSYNEQFF
TRBV11-2	TRBJ2-3	CASSPRGPGTDTQYF
TRBV7-3	TRBJ1-1	CASSFKSETVAFF
TRBV20-1	TRBJ2-1	CSVWSGPGNEQFF
TRBV5-1	TRBJ2-1	CASSDTLAKQFF
TRBV28	TRBJ1-1	CASSLPFSIHTEAFF
TRBV7-2	TRBJ1-5	CASSPEQGSNQPQHF
TRBV7-9	TRBJ2-7	CASSPPRGAVGEQYF
TRBV24-1	TRBJ1-3	CATPLANRDGNTIYF
TRBV5-6	TRBJ2-5	CASSLRGQGTETQYF
TRBV5-1	TRBJ1-2	CASSHVSDYGYTF
TRBV2	TRBJ1-5	CASSAGTGVGNQPQHF
TRBV11-1	TRBJ2-1	CASSRAGTSGTGVVNEQFF
TRBV20-1	TRBJ2-7	CSAVVTGAKTYEQYF
TRBV11-1	TRBJ2-7	CASSHRTGYEQYF
TRBV30	TRBJ2-5	CAWRPLGETQYF
TRBV2	TRBJ1-5	CASEETDRAFQPQHF
TRBV6-6	TRBJ2-5	CASSFVVGQETQYF
TRBV5-5	TRBJ2-3	CASSLLATSTDTQYF
TRBV5-6	TRBJ2-2	CASSIRLLNTGELFF